Each of the 27 T cell receptor beta chains below was sequenced from the same sample in a study of blood T cell repertoires in COVID-19. Only in-frame clones appear in the TCRdb table, and some are missing; sequencing was by immunoSEQ multiplex PCR. The data contain over 150,000 clones, approximately 85% of them seen just once; the ten biggest clones take up approximately 0.99%. Sequencing was done on a sample of peripheral blood. The receptors come from a man in his forties or fifties with acute or convalescent COVID-19.

Only one count was recorded for this clone. CDR3 sequence: CASSLGQPESGNQPQHF. CDR3 DNA sequence: TGTGCCAGCAGCTTAGGACAGCCCGAGAGCGGCAATCAGCCCCAGCATTTT. This sequence joins TRBV5-4 and TRBJ1-5; tentatively, D is TRBD1 (6 bases). The CDR3 is 17 residues long. V was shortened by 2 bases and J by 2 bases, with 17 bases between the two germline ends. Germline lookup yields CDR1 SGHNT and CDR2 YYREEE (reference sequence). The entire variable domain, with the rest obtained from reference TRBV5-4 and TRBJ1-5, is as follows: ETGVTQSPTHLIKTRGQQVTLRCSSQSGHNTVSWYQQALGQGPQFIFQYYREEENGRGNFPPRFSGLQFPNYSSELNVNALELDDSALYLCASSLGQPESGNQPQHFGDGTRLSIL.

The chain uses TRBV11-2 and TRBJ2-7; 8 bases map to TRBD1. The CDR3 length is 15 residues. CDR1 and CDR2 from the germline V gene are SGHAT and FQNNGV. V was pared by 5 bases and J by 2 bases, with 8 bases of the junction left unmatched. CDR3 DNA sequence: TGTGCCAGCAGCCCAAGGACAGGGTGGACCTACGAGCAGTACTTC. The encoded protein is CASSPRTGWTYEQYF.

The V gene is TRBV2, the J gene TRBJ2-3, with 12 bases that match TRBD1. Germline CDR1 is SNHLY and CDR2 is FYNNEI. J gave up 5 bases and V 5 bases, and 2 bases lay outside the gene matches. The CDR3 length is 14 residues. The CDR3 sequence is CASSRDRGQDTQYF. The CDR3, as DNA: TGTGCCAGCAGTAGGGACAGGGGGCAAGATACGCAGTATTTT.

This sequence joins TRBV10-3 and TRBJ1-6, with a weak D call TRBD1 (6 bases). Trimming cost V 4 bases and J 5 bases, with 9 bases left between them. The length of the CDR3 is 14 residues. Per the germline V gene, CDR1 is ENHRY and CDR2 is SYGVKD. CDR3 coding DNA: TGTGCCATCAGTGCTGGGGGCGATAATTCACCCCTCCACTTT. Its protein product is CAISAGGDNSPLHF.

The gene calls are TRBV4-1 and TRBJ1-3; TRBD1 matches at 7 bases. Trimming took 2 bases from V and 4 from J; bases not matched to a gene: 5. The CDR3 has 15 amino acids. In germline, CDR1 is MGHRA, CDR2 YSYEKL. The CDR3 nucleotides read TGCGCCAGCAGCCAACCCGGACAGGTGGGAAACACCATATATTTT. This sequence encodes CASSQPGQVGNTIYF.

This rearrangement joins TRBV29-1 to TRBJ2-5; D is possibly TRBD1 (6 bases). The CDR3 covers 16 residues. Per germline, CDR1 SQVTM and CDR2 ANQGSEA. Between the trimmed V and J ends, which lost 4 bases and 4 bases, there was a span of 22 bases. CDR3 region: CSVVPSRDTKGETQYF. For the CDR3, the DNA is TGCAGCGTTGTACCCTCCCGGGACACTAAAGGAGAGACCCAGTACTTC.

V and J are TRBV3-1 (or the pseudogene TRBV3-2) and TRBJ2-5, with 8 bases fitting TRBD2. In germline, CDR1 is LGHDT, CDR2 YNNKEL (reference sequence). The J segment lost 2 bases and the V segment lost 1 base, leaving 9 bases of the junction unmatched. The CDR3 contains 17 residues. CDR3 nucleotides: TGTGCCAGCAGCCAAGGGTTTCTAGCGGGCGATCAAGAGACCCAGTACTTC. Translated: CASSQGFLAGDQETQYF.

This clone was seen once. The rearrangement joins TRBV6-5 to TRBJ1-4, with 11 bases aligning to TRBD1. Germline CDR1 reads MNHEY; CDR2 reads SVGAGI. The CDR3 is made up of 15 amino acids. V dropped 5 bases and J dropped 5; count of bases not matched to a gene: 4. The CDR3 loop is CASSTGTGGNEKLFF. CDR3 nucleotides: TGTGCCAGCAGTACCGGGACAGGGGGGAATGAAAAACTGTTTTTT.

The chain uses TRBV4-2 and TRBJ2-5; 9 nucleotides align to TRBD2. The CDR3 has 16 residues. With V trimmed by 1 base and J by 1 base, 4 bases remained unmatched. CDR1 and CDR2 (germline): LGHNA, YNFKEQ. CDR3 sequence: CASSQGSGGIQETQYF. The CDR3 DNA reads as TGTGCCAGCAGCCAAGGTAGCGGGGGAATCCAAGAGACCCAGTACTTC.

This chain connects TRBV9 to TRBJ2-5, with 7 bases matching TRBD2. The junction had 10 bases not matched to a gene; V was cut back by 3 bases and J by 5 bases. This CDR3 comprises 15 residues. Germline assignment: CDR1 SGDLS and CDR2 YYNGEE. The CDR3 nucleotides read TGTGCCAGCAGCGCGAGCGGGACGCCGCTTGAGACCCAGTACTTC. Translation: CASSASGTPLETQYF. Variable domain in full (rest from reference TRBV9 and TRBJ2-5): DSGVTQTPKHLITATGQRVTLRCSPRSGDLSVYWYQQSLDQGLQFLIQYYNGEERAKGNILERFSAQQFPDLHSELNLSSLELGDSALYFCASSASGTPLETQYFGPGTRLLVL.

The chain uses TRBV9 and TRBJ2-5; maybe TRBD2 (6 bases). This CDR3 comprises 14 residues. Trimming removed 0 bases from V and 2 bases from J, with 8 bases in between. Germline CDR1 and CDR2: SGDLS and YYNGEE. CDR3 sequence (DNA): TGTGCCAGCAGCGTAGGGCTAGCGCAAGAGACCCAGTACTTC. The encoded protein is CASSVGLAQETQYF.

The rearrangement links TRBV2 to TRBJ2-3; 8 positions agree with TRBD1. The CDR3 is 15 residues long. V shed 6 bases, J shed 8 bases, and the junction held 13 bases outside the gene matches. CDR1 is SNHLY, CDR2 FYNNEI, per germline. In DNA form, the CDR3 reads TGTGCCAGCAGCAAGGACAGGGCCGGGGGCGGTACGCAGTATTTT. This codes for CASSKDRAGGGTQYF.

V and J are TRBV7-9 and TRBJ1-5; 9 bases match TRBD1. V was pared by 4 bases and J by 5 bases, with 12 bases of the junction left unmatched. The V gene's germline CDR1 is SEHNR and CDR2 FQNEAQ (reference sequence). There are 17 residues in the CDR3. CDR3 sequence reads: CASSSGQGILYDQPQHF. CDR3 DNA: TGTGCCAGCAGCTCCGGACAGGGGATTCTTTATGATCAGCCCCAGCATTTT. The full variable domain, completed using reference TRBV7-9 and TRBJ1-5, is DTGVSQNPRHKITKRGQNVTFRCDPISEHNRLYWYRQTLGQGPEFLTYFQNEAQLEKSRLLSDRFSAERPKGSFSTLEIQRTEQGDSAMYLCASSSGQGILYDQPQHFGDGTRLSIL.

This chain links TRBV7-2 with TRBJ1-2; the D is unclear. V was shortened by 0 bases and J by 4 bases, with 12 bases between the two germline ends. The CDR3 contains 15 residues. CDR1 and CDR2 from the germline V gene are SGHTA and FQGNSA. CDR3 in amino acids: CASSLAIGSSYGYTF. The CDR3 DNA reads TGTGCCAGCAGCTTAGCGATCGGGTCGTCCTATGGCTACACCTTC. The full variable domain, rest sourced from reference TRBV7-2 and TRBJ1-2, is GAGVSQSPSNKVTEKGKDVELRCDPISGHTALYWYRQSLGQGLEFLIYFQGNSAPDKSGLPSDRFSAERTGGSVSTLTIQRTQQEDSAVYLCASSLAIGSSYGYTFGSGTRLTVV.

This chain links TRBV19 with TRBJ1-1; weak D call: TRBD1 (5 bases). This CDR3 region has 12 residues. The germline V gene encodes CDR1 LNHDA and CDR2 SQIVND (reference sequence). Trimming stripped 9 bases from V and 0 bases from J, with 8 bases between. CDR3 in amino acids: CASAGVNTEAFF. CDR3 sequence (DNA): TGTGCCAGCGCGGGGGTGAACACTGAAGCTTTCTTT.

The rearrangement joins TRBV28 to TRBJ1-2; weak D call: TRBD1 (5 bases). The CDR3 runs to 15 residues. Trimming pared 6 bases from V and 6 bases from J, leaving 20 bases between. Germline lookup yields CDR1 MDHEN and CDR2 SYDVKM. This CDR3 reads CASSEIIQEFHGYTF. The CDR3 nucleotides read TGTGCCAGCAGCGAAATAATACAGGAGTTCCATGGCTACACCTTC.

The chain combines TRBV2 with TRBJ1-5; D is possibly TRBD1 (6 bases). Between the trimmed V and J ends, which lost 1 base and 4 bases, there was a span of 17 bases. The CDR3 runs 17 residues. Germline CDR1 and CDR2: SNHLY and FYNNEI. Here the CDR3 reads CASSEEGTHSYNQPQHF. In DNA form, the CDR3 reads TGTGCCAGCAGTGAAGAGGGGACACACTCCTATAATCAGCCCCAGCATTTT.

The chain carries TRBV6-2 or TRBV6-3 and TRBJ2-7; D uncertain. CDR3 length: 12 amino acids. Germline V lookup: CDR1 MNHEY, CDR2 SVGEGT. V gave up 6 bases and J gave up 1 base, with 7 bases separating them. The CDR3: CASSPLSYEQYF. The DNA of the CDR3 is TGTGCCAGCAGCCCCCTGTCCTACGAGCAGTACTTC.

This clone has a handful of counts. This sequence joins TRBV19 and TRBJ2-1; 10 nucleotides line up with TRBD2. V shed 2 bases, J shed 6 bases, and the junction held 4 bases outside the gene matches. Germline V gene data show CDR1 as LNHDA and CDR2 as SQIVND (reference sequence). This CDR3 is 15 amino acids long. The CDR3 DNA reads TGTGCCAGTAGTATACTAGCGGGGGAGGTCAATGAGCAGTTCTTC. This sequence encodes CASSILAGEVNEQFF.

V is TRBV5-1 and J is TRBJ2-5; 8 bases agree with TRBD1. The CDR3 length is 16 residues. Germline V gene lookup returns CDR1 SGHRS and CDR2 YFSETQ. Trimming at V came to 0 bases and at J to 2 bases, leaving 6 bases not matched to a gene. The DNA for the CDR3 is TGCGCCAGCAGCTTGGGTGGCAGGGGGCGTCAAGAGACCCAGTACTTC. Its protein product is CASSLGGRGRQETQYF.

This clone appeared a single time. The chain links TRBV6-5 to TRBJ1-4; D remains ambiguous. CDR1 MNHEY and CDR2 SVGAGI come from the germline V gene. The CDR3 has 15 residues. The V end lost 6 bases, the J end lost 8 bases, and 19 bases lay between the germline ends. The CDR3 loop is CASSRSVGVGEKLFF. DNA of the CDR3: TGTGCCAGCAGCCGGTCCGTCGGGGTGGGGGAAAAACTGTTTTTT.

This clone was detected only a few times. J is TRBJ2-7 and V is TRBV6-5; TRBD1 agrees at 12 bases. The germline V gene has CDR1 MNHEY and CDR2 SVGAGI. The CDR3 spans 14 residues. Trimming took 7 bases from V and 6 from J; bases not matched to a gene: 7. CDR3 in DNA: TGTGCCAGCATCTGGGGACAGGGGGCGTCCGAGCAGTACTTC. It yields the protein CASIWGQGASEQYF.

This clone occurred once. The J gene is TRBJ1-5, the V gene TRBV2, with 10 bases identical to TRBD1. The V gene's germline CDR1 is SNHLY and CDR2 FYNNEI. V gave up 7 bases and J gave up 7 bases; unmatched junction bases: 4. The CDR3 totals 13 residues. For the CDR3, the DNA is TGTGCCAGCACCTCGACAGGGGGCCAGCCCCAGCATTTT. This translates into CASTSTGGQPQHF.

The rearrangement uses TRBV19 and TRBJ1-5; 12 positions agree with TRBD1. This CDR3 has 15 residues. The germline gives CDR1 LNHDA, CDR2 SQIVND (reference sequence). V trimming: 5 bases; J trimming: 7 bases; junction bases outside the gene matches: 6. The CDR3 protein is CASSGGDRGRQPQHF. CDR3 nucleotide sequence: TGTGCCAGTAGTGGGGGGGACAGGGGGCGACAGCCCCAGCATTTT.

The chain uses TRBV4-1 and TRBJ1-2, with 7 positions matching TRBD1. CDR1 and CDR2 (germline): MGHRA, YSYEKL. The V segment lost 4 bases and the J segment 0 bases; nucleotides outside the gene matches: 8. The CDR3 totals 16 residues. CDR3 amino acids: CASSRDRDSPNYGYTF. The CDR3 bases are TGCGCCAGCAGCCGCGACCGGGACAGTCCTAACTATGGCTACACCTTC.

The J gene is TRBJ2-5, the V gene TRBV6-2 or TRBV6-3, with TRBD2 matching over 13 bases. This CDR3 comprises 15 residues. In germline, CDR1 is MNHEY, CDR2 SVGEGT. Trimming removed 5 bases from V and 1 base from J; junction bases left unmatched: 1. CDR3 DNA: TGTGCCAGCAGTGGGACTAGCGGGGTCCAAGAGACCCAGTACTTC. Its protein is CASSGTSGVQETQYF.

This clone turned up a few times. V gene TRBV2 combines with J gene TRBJ2-3, with 14 bases identical to TRBD2. This CDR3 is built from 15 residues. In germline, CDR1 is SNHLY, CDR2 FYNNEI. V trimming: 8 bases; J trimming: 5 bases; junction bases outside the gene matches: 6. The CDR3 nucleotides read TGTGCCAGCTCCGGGACTAGCGGGGGAGTAGATACGCAGTATTTT. This sequence encodes CASSGTSGGVDTQYF.